This T cell receptor (beta chain) stems from a study of T-cell reconstitution after alpha-beta-depleted transplantation in children. Unique molecular identifiers were incorporated when the TCRbeta library was constructed. From the PCR reads, TCRdb called clonotypes with MiXCR, one entry per CDR3 protein. Altogether around 78,000 distinct CDR3 sequences are present, roughly an eighth being singletons, with the ten largest covering 25% to 30%. Trimming took 0 bases from V and 3 from J; bases not matched to a gene: 0. Germline V CDR1 and CDR2: MDHEN, SYDVKM. The CDR3 has 15 residues. A remark on this clonotype: The antigen is unknown.

Study-wide points: Newly made T cells mostly supplied T-cell counts and diversity one year after transplant. Surviving recipient T cells and thymic progenitors underlay high day-60 TCRbeta diversity in some patients.

This TCR was sampled from a male patient aged 2-15 years who had a stem cell transplant for acute lymphoblastic leukemia, so the T cells may come from the graft donor. Specimen: PBMCs, mostly from graft donor cells, collected 180 days after TCRalphabeta/CD19-depleted stem cell transplant. The chain uses TRBV28 and TRBJ2-1, with 9 bases aligning to TRBD2. CDR3 sequence reads: CASSLWTSGYNEQFF. DNA of the CDR3: TGTGCCAGCAGTTTATGGACTAGCGGCTACAATGAGCAGTTCTTC.